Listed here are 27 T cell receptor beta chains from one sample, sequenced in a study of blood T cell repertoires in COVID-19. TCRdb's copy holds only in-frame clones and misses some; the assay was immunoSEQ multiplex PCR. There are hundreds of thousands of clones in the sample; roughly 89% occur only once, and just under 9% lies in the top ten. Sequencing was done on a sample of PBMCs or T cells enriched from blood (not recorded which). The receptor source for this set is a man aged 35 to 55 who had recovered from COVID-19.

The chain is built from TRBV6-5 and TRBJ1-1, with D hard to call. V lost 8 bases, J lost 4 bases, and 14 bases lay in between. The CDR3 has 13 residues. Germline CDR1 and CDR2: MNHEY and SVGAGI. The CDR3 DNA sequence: TGTGCCAGCTTTAACTCCCGTGGCACTGAAGCTTTCTTT. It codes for CASFNSRGTEAFF.

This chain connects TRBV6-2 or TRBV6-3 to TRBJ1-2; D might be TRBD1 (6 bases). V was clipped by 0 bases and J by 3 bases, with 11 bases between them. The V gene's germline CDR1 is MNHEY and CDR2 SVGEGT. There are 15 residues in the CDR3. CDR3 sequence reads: CASSYSDSRYYGYTF. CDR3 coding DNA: TGTGCCAGCAGTTACTCGGACAGCCGATACTATGGCTACACCTTC.

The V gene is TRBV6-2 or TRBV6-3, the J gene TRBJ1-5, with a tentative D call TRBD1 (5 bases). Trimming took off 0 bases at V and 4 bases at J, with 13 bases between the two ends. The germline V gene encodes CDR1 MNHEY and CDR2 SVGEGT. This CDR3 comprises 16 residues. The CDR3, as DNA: TGTGCCAGCAGTTACTCGAGACAGACCTTTAATCAGCCCCAGCATTTT. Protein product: CASSYSRQTFNQPQHF.

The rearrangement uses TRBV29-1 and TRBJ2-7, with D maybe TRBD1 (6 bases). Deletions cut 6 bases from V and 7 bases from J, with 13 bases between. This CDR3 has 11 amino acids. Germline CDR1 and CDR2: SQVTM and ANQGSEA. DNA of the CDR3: TGCAGCGTGGCAGGGGTGGTGGAGCAGTACTTC. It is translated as CSVAGVVEQYF.

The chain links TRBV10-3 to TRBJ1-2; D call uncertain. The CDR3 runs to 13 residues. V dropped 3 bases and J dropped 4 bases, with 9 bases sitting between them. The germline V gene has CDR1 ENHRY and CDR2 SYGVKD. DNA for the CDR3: TGTGCCATCAGTGATATGAGGGCCTATGGCTACACCTTC. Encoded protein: CAISDMRAYGYTF.

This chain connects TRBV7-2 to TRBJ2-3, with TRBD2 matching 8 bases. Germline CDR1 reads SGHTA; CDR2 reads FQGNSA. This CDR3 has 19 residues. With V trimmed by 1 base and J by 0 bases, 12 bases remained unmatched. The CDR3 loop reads CASSLVGRAELLSTDTQYF. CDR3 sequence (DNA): TGTGCCAGCAGCTTAGTCGGGAGGGCCGAGCTTCTTAGCACAGATACGCAGTATTTT.

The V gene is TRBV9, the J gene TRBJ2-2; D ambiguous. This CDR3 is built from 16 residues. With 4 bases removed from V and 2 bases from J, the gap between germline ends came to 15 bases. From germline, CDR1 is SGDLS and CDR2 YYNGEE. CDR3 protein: CASSTPSRLNTGELFF. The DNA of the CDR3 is TGTGCCAGCAGCACCCCTTCCAGGCTCAACACCGGGGAGCTGTTTTTT.

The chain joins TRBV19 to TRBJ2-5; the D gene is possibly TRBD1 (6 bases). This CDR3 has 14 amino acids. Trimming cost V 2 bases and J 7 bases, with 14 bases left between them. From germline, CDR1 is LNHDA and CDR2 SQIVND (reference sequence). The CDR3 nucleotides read TGTGCCAGTAGTATACAAGGGGACATGGCGACCCAGTACTTC. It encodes CASSIQGDMATQYF.

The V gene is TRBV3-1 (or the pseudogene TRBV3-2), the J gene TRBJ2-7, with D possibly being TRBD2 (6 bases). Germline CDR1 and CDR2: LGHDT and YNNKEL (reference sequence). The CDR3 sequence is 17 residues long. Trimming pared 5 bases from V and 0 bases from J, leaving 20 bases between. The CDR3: CASSAPPMRGISYEQYF. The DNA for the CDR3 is TGTGCCAGCAGCGCCCCACCCATGCGCGGGATCTCCTACGAGCAGTACTTC.

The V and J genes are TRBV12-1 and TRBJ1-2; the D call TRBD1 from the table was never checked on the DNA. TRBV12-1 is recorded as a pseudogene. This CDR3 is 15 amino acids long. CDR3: CASSPWTGGVNGYTF. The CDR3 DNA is TGTGCCAGCAGCCCCTGGACAGGGGGCGTAAATGGCTACACCTTC.

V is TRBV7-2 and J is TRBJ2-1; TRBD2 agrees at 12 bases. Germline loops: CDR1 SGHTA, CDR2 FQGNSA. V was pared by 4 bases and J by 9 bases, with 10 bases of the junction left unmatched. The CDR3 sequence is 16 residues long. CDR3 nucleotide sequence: TGTGCCAGCAGCTCACGACCTAGCGGGGGGGCCCTTGAGCAGTTCTTC. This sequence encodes CASSSRPSGGALEQFF.

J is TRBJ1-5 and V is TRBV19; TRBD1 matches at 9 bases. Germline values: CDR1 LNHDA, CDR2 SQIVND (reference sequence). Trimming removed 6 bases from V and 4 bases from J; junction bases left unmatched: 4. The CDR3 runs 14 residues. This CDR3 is CASRGTGFNQPQHF. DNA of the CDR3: TGTGCCAGTAGGGGGACAGGGTTTAATCAGCCCCAGCATTTT.

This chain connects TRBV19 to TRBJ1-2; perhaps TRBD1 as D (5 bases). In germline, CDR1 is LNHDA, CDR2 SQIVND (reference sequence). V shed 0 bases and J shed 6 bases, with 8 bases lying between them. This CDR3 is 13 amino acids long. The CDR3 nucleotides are TGTGCCAGTAGTATAGACAGGGAAAATGGCTACACCTTC. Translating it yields CASSIDRENGYTF. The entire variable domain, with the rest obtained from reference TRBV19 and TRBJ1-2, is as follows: DGGITQSPKYLFRKEGQNVTLSCEQNLNHDAMYWYRQDPGQGLRLIYYSQIVNDFQKGDIAEGYSVSREKKESFPLTVTSAQKNPTAFYLCASSIDRENGYTFGSGTRLTVV.

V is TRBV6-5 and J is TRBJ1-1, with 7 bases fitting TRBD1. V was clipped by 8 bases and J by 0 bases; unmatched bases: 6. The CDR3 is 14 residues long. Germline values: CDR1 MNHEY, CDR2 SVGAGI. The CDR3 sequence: CASLRDSLNTEAFF. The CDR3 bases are TGTGCCAGCCTCCGGGACAGCTTGAACACTGAAGCTTTCTTT.

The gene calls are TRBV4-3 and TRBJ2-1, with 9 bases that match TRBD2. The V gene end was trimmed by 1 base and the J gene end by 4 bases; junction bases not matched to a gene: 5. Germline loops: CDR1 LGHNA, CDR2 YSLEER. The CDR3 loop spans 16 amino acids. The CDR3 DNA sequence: TGCGCCAGCAGCCAAGTTGCGGGAGGGCTTTACAATGAGCAGTTCTTC. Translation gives CASSQVAGGLYNEQFF.

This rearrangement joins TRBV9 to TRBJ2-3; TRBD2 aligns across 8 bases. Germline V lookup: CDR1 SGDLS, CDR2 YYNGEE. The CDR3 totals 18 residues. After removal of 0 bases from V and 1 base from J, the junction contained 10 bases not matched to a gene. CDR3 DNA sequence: TGTGCCAGCAGCGTAGCGGGAGGGCTGGGTTGGGGCACAGATACGCAGTATTTT. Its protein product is CASSVAGGLGWGTDTQYF.

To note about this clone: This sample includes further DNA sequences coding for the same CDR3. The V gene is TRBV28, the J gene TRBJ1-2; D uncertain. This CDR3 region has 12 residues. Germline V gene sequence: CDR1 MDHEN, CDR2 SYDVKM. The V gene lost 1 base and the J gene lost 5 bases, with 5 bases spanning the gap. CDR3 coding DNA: TGTGCCAGCAGTTTATCGTCTTATGGCTACACCTTC. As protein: CASSLSSYGYTF.

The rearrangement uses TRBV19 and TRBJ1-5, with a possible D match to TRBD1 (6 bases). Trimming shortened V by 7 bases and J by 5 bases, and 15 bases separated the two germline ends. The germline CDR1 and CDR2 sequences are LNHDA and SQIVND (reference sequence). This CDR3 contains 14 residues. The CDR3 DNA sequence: TGTGCCAGTACAAGACAGGAGAATTATCAGCCCCAGCATTTT. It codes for CASTRQENYQPQHF.

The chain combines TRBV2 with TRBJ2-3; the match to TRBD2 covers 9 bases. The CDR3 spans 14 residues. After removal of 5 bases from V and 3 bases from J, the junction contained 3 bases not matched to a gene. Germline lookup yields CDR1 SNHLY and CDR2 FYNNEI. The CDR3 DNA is TGTGCCAGCAGTTCGGGACTAGCTACAGATACGCAGTATTTT. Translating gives CASSSGLATDTQYF.

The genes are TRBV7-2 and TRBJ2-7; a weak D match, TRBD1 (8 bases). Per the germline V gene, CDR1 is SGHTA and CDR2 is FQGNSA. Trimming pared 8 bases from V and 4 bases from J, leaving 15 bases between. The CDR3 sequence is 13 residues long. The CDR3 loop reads CASVGQGGYEQYF. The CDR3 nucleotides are TGTGCCAGCGTTGGACAGGGAGGGTACGAGCAGTACTTC.

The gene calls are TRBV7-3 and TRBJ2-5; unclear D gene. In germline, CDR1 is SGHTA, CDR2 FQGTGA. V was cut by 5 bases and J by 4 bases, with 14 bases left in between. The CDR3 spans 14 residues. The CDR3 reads CASSPEPARETQYF. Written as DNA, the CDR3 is TGTGCCAGCAGCCCAGAACCCGCCCGAGAGACCCAGTACTTC.

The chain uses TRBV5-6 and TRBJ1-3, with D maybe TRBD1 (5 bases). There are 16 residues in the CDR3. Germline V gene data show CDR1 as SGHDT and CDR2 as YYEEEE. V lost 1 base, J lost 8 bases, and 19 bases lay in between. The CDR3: CASSLIWVNAGDTIYF. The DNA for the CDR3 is TGTGCCAGCAGCTTGATATGGGTAAACGCGGGGGACACCATATATTTT.

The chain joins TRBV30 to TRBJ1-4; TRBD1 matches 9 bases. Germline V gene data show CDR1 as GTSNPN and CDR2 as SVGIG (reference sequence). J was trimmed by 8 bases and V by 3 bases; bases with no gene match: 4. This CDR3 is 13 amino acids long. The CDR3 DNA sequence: TGTGCCTGGAGGGGACAGGGAAAAGAAAAACTGTTTTTT. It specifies CAWRGQGKEKLFF.

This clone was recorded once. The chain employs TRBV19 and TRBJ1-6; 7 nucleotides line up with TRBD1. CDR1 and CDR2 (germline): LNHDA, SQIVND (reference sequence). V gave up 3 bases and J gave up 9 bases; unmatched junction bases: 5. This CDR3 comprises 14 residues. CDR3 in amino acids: CASSMERGPSPLHF. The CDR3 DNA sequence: TGTGCCAGTAGTATGGAAAGGGGGCCTTCACCCCTCCACTTT.

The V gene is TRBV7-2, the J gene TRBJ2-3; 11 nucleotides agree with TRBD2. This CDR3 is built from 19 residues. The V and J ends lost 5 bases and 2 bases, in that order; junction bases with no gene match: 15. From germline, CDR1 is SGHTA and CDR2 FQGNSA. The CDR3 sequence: CASSNRGLAGGSNTDTQYF. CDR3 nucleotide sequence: TGTGCCAGCAGCAATAGGGGCTTAGCGGGAGGGTCGAACACAGATACGCAGTATTTT.

CDR3: CASSSGQVYNNSPLHF. In DNA, the CDR3 is TGTGCCAGCAGTTCGGGACAGGTCTATAATAATTCACCCCTCCACTTT. The V call is TRBV5-8, the J call TRBJ1-6, with 8 bases identical to TRBD1. There are 16 residues in the CDR3. J was trimmed by 5 bases and V by 5 bases; bases with no gene match: 9. Germline CDR1 and CDR2: SGHTS and YDEGEE.

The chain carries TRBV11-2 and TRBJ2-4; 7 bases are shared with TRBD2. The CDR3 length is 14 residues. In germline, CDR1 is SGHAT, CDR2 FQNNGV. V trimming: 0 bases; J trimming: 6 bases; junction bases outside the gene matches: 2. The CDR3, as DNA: TGTGCCAGCAGCTTAGATCGGGGGGTAAACATTCAGTACTTC. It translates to CASSLDRGVNIQYF.